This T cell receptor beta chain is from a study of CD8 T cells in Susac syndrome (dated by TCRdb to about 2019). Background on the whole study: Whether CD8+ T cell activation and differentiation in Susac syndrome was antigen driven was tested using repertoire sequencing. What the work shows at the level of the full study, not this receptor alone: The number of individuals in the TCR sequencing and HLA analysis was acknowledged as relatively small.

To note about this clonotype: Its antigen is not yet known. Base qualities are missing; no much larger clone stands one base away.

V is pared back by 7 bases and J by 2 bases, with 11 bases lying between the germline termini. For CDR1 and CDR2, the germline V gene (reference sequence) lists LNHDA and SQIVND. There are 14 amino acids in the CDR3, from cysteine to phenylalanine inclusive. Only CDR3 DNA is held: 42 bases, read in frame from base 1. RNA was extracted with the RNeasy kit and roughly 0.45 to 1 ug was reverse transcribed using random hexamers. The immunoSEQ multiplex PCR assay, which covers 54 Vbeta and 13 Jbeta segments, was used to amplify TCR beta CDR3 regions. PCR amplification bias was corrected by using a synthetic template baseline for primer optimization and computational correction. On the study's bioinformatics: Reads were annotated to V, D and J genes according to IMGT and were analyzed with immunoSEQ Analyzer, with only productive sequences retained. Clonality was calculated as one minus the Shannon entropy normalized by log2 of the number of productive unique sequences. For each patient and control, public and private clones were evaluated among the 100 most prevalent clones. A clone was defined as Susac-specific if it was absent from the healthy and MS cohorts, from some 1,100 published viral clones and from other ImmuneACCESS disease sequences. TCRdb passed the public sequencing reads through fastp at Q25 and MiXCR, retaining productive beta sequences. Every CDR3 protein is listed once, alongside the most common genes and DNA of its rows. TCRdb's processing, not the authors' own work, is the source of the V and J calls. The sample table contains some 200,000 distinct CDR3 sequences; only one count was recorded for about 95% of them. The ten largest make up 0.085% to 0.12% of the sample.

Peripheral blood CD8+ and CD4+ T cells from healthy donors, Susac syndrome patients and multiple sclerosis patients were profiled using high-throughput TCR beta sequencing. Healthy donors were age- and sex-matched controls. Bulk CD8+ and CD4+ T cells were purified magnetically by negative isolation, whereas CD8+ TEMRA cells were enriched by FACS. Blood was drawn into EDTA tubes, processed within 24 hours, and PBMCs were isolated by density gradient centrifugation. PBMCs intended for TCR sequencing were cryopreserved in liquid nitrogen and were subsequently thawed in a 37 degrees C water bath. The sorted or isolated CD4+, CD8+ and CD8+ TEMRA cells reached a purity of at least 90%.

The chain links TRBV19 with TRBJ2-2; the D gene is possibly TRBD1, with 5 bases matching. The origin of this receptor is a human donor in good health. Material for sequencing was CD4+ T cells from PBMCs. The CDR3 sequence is CASTADRNTGELFF. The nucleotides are TGTGCCAGTACCGCAGACAGAAACACCGGGGAGCTGTTTTTT.